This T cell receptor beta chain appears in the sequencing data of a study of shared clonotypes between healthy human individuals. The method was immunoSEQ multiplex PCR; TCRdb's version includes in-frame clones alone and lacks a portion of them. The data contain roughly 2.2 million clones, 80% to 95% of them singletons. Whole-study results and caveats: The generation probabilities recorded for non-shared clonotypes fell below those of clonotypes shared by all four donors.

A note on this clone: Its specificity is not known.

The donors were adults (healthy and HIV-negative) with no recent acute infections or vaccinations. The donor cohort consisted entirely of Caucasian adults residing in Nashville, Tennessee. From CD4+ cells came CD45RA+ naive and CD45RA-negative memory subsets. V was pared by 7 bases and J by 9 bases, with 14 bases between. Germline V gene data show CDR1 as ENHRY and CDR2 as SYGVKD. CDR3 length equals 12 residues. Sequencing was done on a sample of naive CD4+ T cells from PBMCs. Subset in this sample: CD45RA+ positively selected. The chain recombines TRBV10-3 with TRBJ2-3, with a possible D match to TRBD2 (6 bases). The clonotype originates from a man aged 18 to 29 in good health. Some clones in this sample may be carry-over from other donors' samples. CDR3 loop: CAIMLEGGTQYF. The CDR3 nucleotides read TGTGCCATCATGTTAGAGGGAGGAACGCAGTATTTT.